These 10 T cell receptor beta chains were sequenced from one sample in a study of blood T cells in healthy people across ages. Primed by a sample-barcoded 5' primer and a J-beta primer mix, a second PCR proceeded for about 7 to 12 cycles. TCRdb reprocessed the 5' RACE reads via MiXCR and lists one record per CDR3 protein. The table lists roughly 860,000 distinct CDR3 sequences, around 68% of them singletons. The sample comprised blood. The receptors shown here come from a man younger than 45 in good health.

This rearrangement joins TRBV4-3 to TRBJ2-1, with 8 bases identical to TRBD1. This CDR3 is 16 amino acids long. The germline V gene has CDR1 LGHNA and CDR2 YSLEER. After removal of 1 base from V and 3 bases from J, the junction contained 5 bases not matched to a gene. The CDR3 reads CASSQGMDRVYNEQFF. DNA for the CDR3: TGCGCCAGCAGCCAAGGCATGGACAGGGTCTACAATGAGCAGTTCTTC.

CDR3 in DNA: TGTGCCAGCAGCTTGGCAGGCTCCTATAATTCACCCCTCCACTTT. Its translation is CASSLAGSYNSPLHF. The rearrangement joins TRBV7-2 to TRBJ1-6, with D hard to call. The ends were cut back, 3 bases at V and 0 bases at J, with 6 bases in the middle. Germline lookup yields CDR1 SGHTA and CDR2 FQGNSA. The CDR3 runs to 15 residues.

The rearrangement uses TRBV6-5 and TRBJ1-2, with D tentatively TRBD1 (6 bases). CDR1 and CDR2 from the germline V gene are MNHEY and SVGAGI. Trimming took 6 bases from V and 13 from J, leaving 18 bases between them. The CDR3 is 12 amino acids. The CDR3 DNA follows: TGTGCCAGCAGGCAGGGGTCGGATACTTGCACCTTC. Translation gives CASRQGSDTCTF.

This chain joins TRBV9 and TRBJ2-3; a possible D gene is TRBD1 (6 bases). Looked up from germline, CDR1 is SGDLS and CDR2 is YYNGEE. The V end was cut by 0 bases, the J end by 2 bases, with 10 bases between. The CDR3 contains 15 residues. CDR3 amino acids: CASSVAGATTDTQYF. The CDR3 DNA is TGTGCCAGCAGCGTAGCAGGGGCCACCACAGATACGCAGTATTTT.

This sequence joins TRBV6-4 and TRBJ1-2, with 11 nucleotides matching TRBD1. The CDR3 runs 16 residues. CDR1 MRHNA and CDR2 SNTAGT come from the germline V gene. V lost 11 bases, J lost 0 bases, and 11 bases stayed unmatched. In nucleotides, the CDR3 is TGTGCCCGAGGAAAGGACAGGGGGCCCCCTAACTATGGCTACACCTTC. It codes for CARGKDRGPPNYGYTF.

The chain recombines TRBV4-3 with TRBJ2-3, with 12 bases lining up with TRBD2. This CDR3 spans 19 amino acids. V trimming: 0 bases; J trimming: 1 base; junction bases outside the gene matches: 8. Germline lookup yields CDR1 LGHNA and CDR2 YSLEER. The CDR3 nucleotides are TGCGCCAGCAGCCAAGATACACTAGCGGGGGGCGTGGGCACAGATACGCAGTATTTT. Translated: CASSQDTLAGGVGTDTQYF.

The chain carries TRBV6-5 and TRBJ2-4; D gene uncertain. V was pared by 8 bases and J by 0 bases, with 5 bases between. The CDR3 is made up of 12 amino acids. Germline-derived CDR1 and CDR2 are MNHEY and SVGAGI. The CDR3 DNA reads TGTGCCAGCGGCGCAGCCAAAAACATTCAGTACTTC. This translates into CASGAAKNIQYF.

The chain couples TRBV6-4 to TRBJ2-5, with 10 bases that match TRBD2. The better agreement between TRBJ2-7 and the DNA end casts doubt on the J call. The CDR3 is 15 residues long. The germline V gene encodes CDR1 MRHNA and CDR2 SNTAGT. The DNA for the CDR3 is TGTGCCAGCAGTTCTAAGCGGGGGGGCCTTGACGAGCAGTACTTC. Its protein is CASSSKRGGLDEQYF.

The CDR3 sequence is CASSLVSGTGANVLTF. The CDR3 DNA reads TGTGCCAGCAGCTTAGTCTCAGGCACTGGGGCCAACGTCCTGACTTTC. The chain combines TRBV7-2 with TRBJ2-6; D is uncertain. V shed 1 base and J shed 2 bases, with 9 bases lying between them. The length of the CDR3 is 16 residues. CDR1 SGHTA and CDR2 FQGNSA come from the germline V gene.

This chain links TRBV6-2 or TRBV6-3 with TRBJ2-7, with a tentative D call TRBD1 (5 bases). In germline, CDR1 is MNHEY, CDR2 SVGEGT. V shed 7 bases and J shed 10 bases, with 14 bases lying between them. CDR3 length: 11 residues. The CDR3 reads CASTQGVIQYF. The CDR3 DNA sequence: TGTGCCAGCACCCAAGGGGTAATTCAGTACTTC.